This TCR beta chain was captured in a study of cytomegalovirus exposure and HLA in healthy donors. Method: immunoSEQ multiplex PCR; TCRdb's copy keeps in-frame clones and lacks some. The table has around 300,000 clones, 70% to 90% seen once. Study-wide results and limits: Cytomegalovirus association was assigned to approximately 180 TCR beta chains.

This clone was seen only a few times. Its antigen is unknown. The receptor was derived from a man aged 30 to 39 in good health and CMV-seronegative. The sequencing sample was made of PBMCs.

The chain's CDR3 is CAGGQGTYEQYF. CDR3 DNA: TGTGCCGGGGGACAGGGGACTTACGAGCAGTACTTC. The chain links TRBV2 to TRBJ2-7; 10 nucleotides agree with TRBD1. Germline V CDR1 and CDR2: SNHLY, FYNNEI. After removal of 11 bases from V and 4 bases from J, the junction contained 5 bases not matched to a gene. The CDR3 runs to 12 residues.